This is a list of T cell receptor beta chains from one sample in a study of cytomegalovirus exposure and HLA in healthy donors. Assay used: immunoSEQ multiplex PCR; TCRdb lists only in-frame clones, some missing. The data show fewer than 200,000 clones, 65% to 85% seen once. The sample consisted of PBMCs. These receptors all come from a man aged 35-49 years in good health and CMV-seropositive. CDR3s include the opening cysteine and the closing phenylalanine or tryptophan. Each record gives: CDR3 DNA, CDR3 protein, CDR3 length, clone size, J gene, V gene, D gene. A D gene is named only where the DNA matches it firmly. Rows may omit the clone size; those that give it use once, few, many or a size class.

TGTGCCAGCAGCACAGGACTAGCGGGTTGGAGAAGCTCCTACAATGAGCAGTTCTTC	CASSTGLAGWRSSYNEQFF	19	NA	TRBJ2-1	TRBV12-1	NA
TGTGCCAGCAGTGAAGCGCTTGCAGGTACTCAAGAGACCCAGTACTTC	CASSEALAGTQETQYF	16	NA	TRBJ2-5	TRBV2	NA
TGTGCCAGCAGTTACGGGACAGGGGACCAGCCCCAGCATTTT	CASSYGTGDQPQHF	14	NA	TRBJ1-5	TRBV6-5	TRBD1
TGTGCCAGCAGTACGACAGGGGGATGGACAGATACGCAGTATTTT	CASSTTGGWTDTQYF	15	NA	TRBJ2-3	TRBV28	TRBD1
TGCAGTGCTAGGAGCGGCTACGAGCAGTACTTC	CSARSGYEQYF	11	NA	TRBJ2-7	TRBV20-1	NA
TGTGCCAGCAGCACACTAGGGATTTTTCAGCAGTACTTC	CASSTLGIFQQYF	13	NA	TRBJ2-5	TRBV7-8	NA
TGTGCCAGCAGGGCCTCAGGGACTCCGGACCATGAGCAGTTCTTC	CASRASGTPDHEQFF	15	NA	TRBJ2-1	TRBV6-6	NA
TGTGCCAGCTCACCAGGACCGGGACTAGCGGGAGGGAGCTCAGATACGCAGTATTTT	CASSPGPGLAGGSSDTQYF	19	NA	TRBJ2-3	TRBV18	TRBD2
TGTGCCAGCAGCCCGTCGGGGGAGCCCGGGGAGCTGTTTTTT	CASSPSGEPGELFF	14	NA	TRBJ2-2	TRBV9	NA
TGCAGTGCTAGAGGCGACAATGAGCAGTTCTTC	CSARGDNEQFF	11	once	TRBJ2-1	TRBV20-1	NA
TGTGCCAGCAGTAAACTGGAGGGAGGGGCCTACGAGCAGTACTTC	CASSKLEGGAYEQYF	15	NA	TRBJ2-7	TRBV7-2	TRBD2
TGTGCCAGCAGCTTAGAGACCGGGACAGGGGCCACCGGGGAGCTGTTTTTT	CASSLETGTGATGELFF	17	NA	TRBJ2-2	TRBV11-3	TRBD1
TGTGCCAGTAGAGACCCGGGACAGGGGGCTTCAGATACGCAGTATTTT	CASRDPGQGASDTQYF	16	NA	TRBJ2-3	TRBV19	TRBD1
TGTGCCAGTATGGGGGGAAGGGCCCTGGACACTGAAGCTTTCTTT	CASMGGRALDTEAFF	15	once	TRBJ1-1	TRBV19	NA
TGTGCCAGTAGGCTAGCGGGAGGGATGAATGAGCAGTTCTTC	CASRLAGGMNEQFF	14	NA	TRBJ2-1	TRBV28	TRBD2
TGTGCCAGCAGCTCTCGACAGGGTCCCTATGGCTACACCTTC	CASSSRQGPYGYTF	14	NA	TRBJ1-2	TRBV7-2	TRBD1
TGTGCCAGCAGTTTAGGACTAGCGGGAGACTACGAGCAGTACTTC	CASSLGLAGDYEQYF	15	NA	TRBJ2-7	TRBV27	TRBD2
TGCGCCAGCAGCATTGGACTAGACCGTCGCAATGAGCAGTTCTTC	CASSIGLDRRNEQFF	15	NA	TRBJ2-1	TRBV5-1	TRBD2
TGTGCCAGCAGCCCCGGGACAGGGGCCTACGAGCAGTACTTC	CASSPGTGAYEQYF	14	NA	TRBJ2-7	TRBV7-9	TRBD1
TGTGCCAGCGGAAGGACACTGAACACTGAAGCTTTCTTT	CASGRTLNTEAFF	13	once	TRBJ1-1	TRBV5-6	NA
TGTGCCAGCAGCGACGGGACAAAAGGCACAGATACGCAGTATTTT	CASSDGTKGTDTQYF	15	few	TRBJ2-3	TRBV5-6	NA
TGCGCCAGCCTCCCAGACAGGGGGCGCCGGGAGCAGTTCTTC	CASLPDRGRREQFF	14	few	TRBJ2-1	TRBV5-1	TRBD1
TGTGCCAGCAGCCCGACAGGGAAAGATACGCAGTATTTT	CASSPTGKDTQYF	13	once	TRBJ2-3	TRBV6-4	TRBD1
TGTGCCAGCAGTTCCTACAGGGGGGACAATGAGCAGTTCTTC	CASSSYRGDNEQFF	14	NA	TRBJ2-1	TRBV28	TRBD1
TGCAGCGTGCGACTAGCGCTAAGCTCCTACGAGCAGTACTTC	CSVRLALSSYEQYF	14	NA	TRBJ2-7	TRBV29-1	TRBD2
TGTGCCAGCAGCTTAAGGCCAGGGGACACTGAAGCTTTCTTT	CASSLRPGDTEAFF	14	NA	TRBJ1-1	TRBV7-2	NA
TGTGCCAGCAGTCCGAGTACAGGAGCCTACGAGCAGTACTTC	CASSPSTGAYEQYF	14	NA	TRBJ2-7	TRBV27	NA
TGTGCCGTCGGGGGGCATCTCCGTAGTGAGCAGTTCTTC	CAVGGHLRSEQFF	13	NA	TRBJ2-1	TRBV7-2	NA
TGTGCCAGCTCACAGGGGGCGGATGAAAAACTGTTTTTT	CASSQGADEKLFF	13	NA	TRBJ1-4	TRBV18	TRBD1
TGTGCCAGCAGTATAGGACAGGGGTATGACTATGGCTACACCTTC	CASSIGQGYDYGYTF	15	few	TRBJ1-2	TRBV27	TRBD1
TGTGCCAGCAGCGCCAGGACATTTGAGCAGTTCTTC	CASSARTFEQFF	12	NA	TRBJ2-1	TRBV9	NA
TGTGCCAGCAGTGAAACCCGGGAGGGGGAGCAGTTCTTC	CASSETREGEQFF	13	NA	TRBJ2-1	TRBV2	TRBD2
TGTGCCAGTTACGATCTTGGGACTAGCGGGAGCCGCCCCGATGAGCAGTTCTTC	CASYDLGTSGSRPDEQFF	18	NA	TRBJ2-1	TRBV28	TRBD2
TGTGCCAGCAGCTTAGATCCCGTGGGGAGGGGGGTGGACACTGAAGCTTTCTTT	CASSLDPVGRGVDTEAFF	18	NA	TRBJ1-1	TRBV11-2	NA
TGTGCCAGCAGCTTAGAACAGGGGCAAGAGCAGTACTTC	CASSLEQGQEQYF	13	once	TRBJ2-7	TRBV11-3	TRBD1